This TCR beta chain was found in a study of Graves' ophthalmopathy and Graves' hyperthyroidism. Study information: Cases classed as stable hyperthyroidism had no ophthalmopathy within 18 months of follow-up. Study-level findings and limits: A 13-signature model separated ophthalmopathy from stable hyperthyroidism, reaching around 89% sensitivity and 81.08% specificity cross-validated. Blood was where most expanded thyroid clonotypes above 0.001 frequency also turned up.

As the template, RNA transcripts were used to amplify TCR beta CDR3 regions. HTBI-primed first-round RT-PCR preceded second-round multiplex PCR. TCRdb re-called the multiplex PCR reads with MiXCR, one entry per CDR3 protein. The sample holds roughly 600,000 distinct CDR3 sequences; under 45% are singletons and the top ten take about 4.1%. Uncontrolled infections, other autoimmune diseases, pregnancy or lactation barred patients from enrollment. V gave up 3 bases and J gave up 2 bases; unmatched junction bases: 10. This CDR3 is built from 17 residues. Germline loops: CDR1 SGHVS, CDR2 FNYEAQ. Worth noting for this clonotype: What it binds is not known.

The receptor's source is an adult man with Graves' hyperthyroidism. This chain uses TRBV7-6 with TRBJ2-5; the match to TRBD2 covers 9 bases. The sample taken for sequencing was peripheral blood or thyroid tissue (not recorded which). CDR3 nucleotides: TGTGCCAGCAGCTTGGCTCTAGCGGGATCAGGGCAAGAGACCCAGTACTTC. It translates to CASSLALAGSGQETQYF.